The clone carrying this TCR beta chain was seen more than once but under ten times. MiXCR, applied by TCRdb to the 5' RACE reads, yields one record per CDR3 protein. The data show some 38,000 distinct CDR3 sequences, about 3.2% seen once. Time point indicated: longitudinal time-point 1 (baseline). The V end lost 3 bases, the J end lost 0 bases, and 8 bases lay between the germline ends. The germline V gene encodes CDR1 LGHDT and CDR2 YNNKEL (reference sequence). The CDR3 consists of 14 residues. This record belongs to a study of neurological immune-mediated disorders. The clonotype originates from a woman aged 55-70 years with multiple sclerosis. The chain joins TRBV3-1 to TRBJ1-2; the D is unclear. Specimen: PBMCs. CDR3 nucleotide sequence: TGTGCCAGCAGCCATCCCCAGACTAACTATGGCTACACCTTC. This codes for CASSHPQTNYGYTF.